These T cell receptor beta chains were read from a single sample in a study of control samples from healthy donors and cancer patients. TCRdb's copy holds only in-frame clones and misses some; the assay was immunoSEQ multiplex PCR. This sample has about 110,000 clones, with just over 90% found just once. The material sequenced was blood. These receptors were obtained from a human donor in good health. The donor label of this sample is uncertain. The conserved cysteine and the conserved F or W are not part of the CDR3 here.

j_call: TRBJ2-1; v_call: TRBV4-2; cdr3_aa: ASSQESGSYNEQF
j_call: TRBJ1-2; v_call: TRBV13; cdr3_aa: ASSSRSGFGYT
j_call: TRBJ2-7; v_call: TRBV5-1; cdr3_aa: ASSFDSGQIYEQY
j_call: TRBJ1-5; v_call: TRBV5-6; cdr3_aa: ASSSTSQGRTQH
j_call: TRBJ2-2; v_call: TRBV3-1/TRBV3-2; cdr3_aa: ASSQEVGAVGELF
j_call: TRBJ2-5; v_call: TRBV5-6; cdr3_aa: ASSLGLAGGYQETQY
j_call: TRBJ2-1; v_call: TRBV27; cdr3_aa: ASSFLGLGYEQF
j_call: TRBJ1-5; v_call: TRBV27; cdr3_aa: ASSLTSNQPQH
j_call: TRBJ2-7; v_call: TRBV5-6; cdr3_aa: ASSFLGYEQY
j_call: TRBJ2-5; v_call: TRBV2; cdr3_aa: ASSVGTSGGVRETQY
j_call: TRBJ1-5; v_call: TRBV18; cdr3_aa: ASSPTAFNQPQH
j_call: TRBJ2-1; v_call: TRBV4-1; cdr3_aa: ASSQGLDYNEQF
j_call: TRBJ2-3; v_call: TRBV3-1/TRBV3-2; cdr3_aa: ASSQGGGKIDTQY